This T cell receptor beta chain was sequenced during a study of blood T cell repertoires in COVID-19. This clone was picked up one time. Per germline, CDR1 SGHTA and CDR2 FQGNSA. Trimming removed 0 bases at V and 9 bases at J, with 5 bases between. The CDR3 extends over 12 amino acids. Authors' processing steps: Researchers report that nucleated cell counts were estimated from reference gene primer amplification. Assay used: immunoSEQ multiplex PCR; TCRdb lists only in-frame clones, some missing. D and trimming come from the DNA, and the V and J calls and clone size come from that table. The sample includes about 87,000 clones, approximately 86% seen only once; the top ten take 3% to 3.5%.

The sample consisted of peripheral blood. The TCR comes from a woman of 80 years or more with COVID-19, enrolled during active disease. The rearrangement joins TRBV7-2 to TRBJ2-2; D gene ambiguous. This chain's CDR3 is CASSLATWELFF. As DNA, the CDR3 is TGTGCCAGCAGCTTAGCGACTTGGGAGCTGTTTTTT.